This T cell receptor (beta chain) derives from a study of CD8+ T cells in alopecia areata. Overall study: Among treated patients, oral tofacitinib was administered at 5 to 10 mg twice daily.

Sequencing relied on a cDNA template that was reverse transcribed from extracted RNA. The assay was immunoSEQ multiplex PCR, and TCRdb's table has in-frame clones only and misses some. The table has 80,000 to 100,000 clones, about two fifths seen once. Germline trimming cut 3 bases from V and 4 bases from J; bases unmatched to any gene: 8. The germline V gene has CDR1 MNHEY and CDR2 SMNVEV (reference sequence). The CDR3 covers 16 residues. In its sample, this clone was seen a few times. Researchers took lesional scalp punch biopsies and peripheral blood from people who were alopecia areata patients. PBMCs, the starting material, were the source of sorted CD4+ and CD8+ T cells.

The sample was CD4+ T cells sorted from blood. The source of this sequence is a human donor with alopecia areata. The V and J genes are TRBV27 and TRBJ2-7, with 11 bases matching TRBD1. The CDR3 is CASSFPRTGGSYEQYF. CDR3 sequence (DNA): TGTGCCAGCAGTTTCCCCCGGACAGGGGGCTCGTACGAGCAGTACTTC.